The source of this T cell receptor beta chain is a study of human thymus T cells. Notes on the study in general: V and J gene usage appeared biased in thymic and blood repertoires.

TCRdb keeps only in-frame clones here, not all; method: immunoSEQ multiplex PCR. The table has about 78,000 clones, 90% to 98% seen once; the top ten hold 0.025% to 0.04%. For this clone: Its antigen remains unidentified.

Germline trimming cut 5 bases from V and 1 base from J; bases unmatched to any gene: 4. The germline V gene has CDR1 SGHVS and CDR2 FQNEAQ. The CDR3 has 15 amino acids. Corrective heart surgery yielded the resections from which the thymus tissue came. The sequenced sample consisted of thymus tissue. The TCR originated in a boy younger than two with a congenital heart defect but otherwise immunologically healthy. The chain couples TRBV7-8 to TRBJ2-2; 7 bases match TRBD2. DNA for the CDR3: TGTGCCAGCAGCCCCACGGGAGGGAACACCGGGGAGCTGTTTTTT. Encoded protein: CASSPTGGNTGELFF.